This T cell receptor beta chain was profiled in a study of T cells expressing NK-cell markers. The overall study: Out of eight donors sequenced, seven tested HCMV-seropositive and the remaining one seronegative.

TCRdb reprocessed the 5' RACE reads and reports one entry per CDR3 protein, with no DNA. The table counts roughly 450,000 distinct CDR3 sequences; around 1.4% lies in the top ten. A note on this clonotype: Its target is not known.

The CDR3 extends over 15 amino acids. Germline-derived CDR1 and CDR2 are SGHDT and YYEEEE. Overall study findings and caveats: Among a handful of donors, these clonotypes also ranked first in the CD3+CD56-NKG2C+ fraction.

This sequence joins TRBV5-6 and TRBJ2-1. The origin of this receptor is a woman between 50 and 59 years old in good health. The sequenced sample consisted of blood T cells: a sorted CD56 or NKG2C T cell subset, CD4+ or CD8+ T cells, or bulk PBMC T cells (not recorded which). The CDR3 here is CASSRERESYNEQFF.